The clone carrying this T cell receptor (beta chain) appeared once. Methods used by the authors: Estimation of nucleated cell counts was performed using reference gene primer amplification. Assay: immunoSEQ multiplex PCR; the TCRdb copy retains only in-frame clones and omits some. The DNA was the basis for D and trimming; V, J and clone size are from that table. Of 300,000 to 450,000 clones in the sample, roughly 86% are singletons; the top ten hold over 2%. Those enrolled in Seattle joined during active infection and were followed longitudinally afterward. This sample stems from a study of blood T cell repertoires in COVID-19. Study summary: The United States, Italy and Spain provided the acute and convalescent COVID-19 samples. T cells, B-cell-depleted T cells, or PBMCs provided the cDNA or gDNA that served as material.

The V gene's germline CDR1 is LNHDA and CDR2 SQIVND (reference sequence). CDR3 size: 17 residues. Trimming pared 0 bases from V and 5 bases from J, leaving 17 bases between. The sample consisted of peripheral blood. This chain joins TRBV19 and TRBJ1-5; D is possibly TRBD1 (5 bases). The sequence came from a woman aged 55-69 years with COVID-19, enrolled during active disease. CDR3 loop: CASSIDRGGTVDQPQHF. The DNA for the CDR3 is TGTGCCAGTAGTATAGACCGGGGGGGAACAGTCGATCAGCCCCAGCATTTT.